A single sample gave rise to the 5 T cell receptor beta chains below, sequenced in a study of follicular helper T cells after annual influenza vaccination. Using immunoSEQ multiplex PCR, the repertoire was profiled, and TCRdb retains in-frame clones only, with some absent. The data hold 12,000 or so clones, with over 70% observed a single time. As for time point: 2015-2016 season, pre-vaccination. The sequences come from CXCR5+ CD38- circulating T follicular helper cells from blood, collected on the day of influenza vaccination. Subset of the sample: circulating Tfh, non-naive CD4+CXCR5+PD-1+ (ICOS+CD38+ or ICOS-CD38-). Receptor source: an adult who received the influenza vaccine.

This rearrangement joins TRBV7-9 to TRBJ2-3; D call uncertain. Germline V gene lookup returns CDR1 SEHNR and CDR2 FQNEAQ (reference sequence). The CDR3 has 16 amino acids. The ends were cut back, 5 bases at V and 6 bases at J, with 21 bases in the middle. The CDR3 DNA reads TGTGCCAGCAGCCGCCGAGTTGCGGCGATTGCGGATACGCAGTATTTT. This codes for CASSRRVAAIADTQYF.

The rearrangement uses TRBV10-3 and TRBJ2-3; 7 nucleotides line up with TRBD1. Germline V lookup: CDR1 ENHRY, CDR2 SYGVKD. V lost 4 bases to trimming and J lost 4 bases; unmatched junction nucleotides: 5. The CDR3 consists of 14 residues. CDR3 DNA: TGTGCCATCAGTGGTACAGGGGACGCAGATACGCAGTATTTT. It is translated as CAISGTGDADTQYF.

The gene calls are TRBV7-2 and TRBJ2-1; 9 nucleotides align to TRBD2. The CDR3 consists of 18 residues. Per the germline V gene, CDR1 is SGHTA and CDR2 is FQGNSA. J gave up 3 bases and V 5 bases, and 14 bases lay outside the gene matches. For the CDR3, the DNA is TGTGCCAGCAGCCCCGACTGGGCGGGGGGGTCAAACTACAATGAGCAGTTCTTC. As protein: CASSPDWAGGSNYNEQFF. Complete variable domain (other parts from reference TRBV7-2 and TRBJ2-1): GAGVSQSPSNKVTEKGKDVELRCDPISGHTALYWYRQSLGQGLEFLIYFQGNSAPDKSGLPSDRFSAERTGGSVSTLTIQRTQQEDSAVYLCASSPDWAGGSNYNEQFFGPGTRLTVL.

The chain employs TRBV7-6 and TRBJ2-7; a possible D gene is TRBD2 (7 bases). Between the trimmed V and J ends, which lost 0 bases and 5 bases, there was a span of 17 bases. Germline CDR1 reads SGHVS; CDR2 reads FNYEAQ. CDR3 length: 16 residues. The CDR3 is CASSLAWDGEGDEQYF. CDR3 sequence (DNA): TGTGCCAGCAGCTTAGCGTGGGACGGGGAGGGGGACGAGCAGTACTTC. The full variable domain, in which reference TRBV7-6 and TRBJ2-7 provide the parts outside the CDR3, is GAGVSQSPRYKVTKRGQDVALRCDPISGHVSLYWYRQALGQGPEFLTYFNYEAQQDKSGLPNDRFSAERPEGSISTLTIQRTEQRDSAMYRCASSLAWDGEGDEQYFGPGTRLTVT.

This sequence joins TRBV6-6 and TRBJ2-5, with a weak D call TRBD1 (6 bases). The germline gives CDR1 MNHNY, CDR2 SVGAGI (reference sequence). Between the trimmed V and J ends, which lost 2 bases and 3 bases, there was a span of 7 bases. The CDR3 sequence is 13 residues long. The CDR3: CASSYNREETQYF. The CDR3 DNA reads as TGTGCCAGCAGTTACAACAGGGAAGAGACCCAGTACTTC.